This record covers a single T cell receptor beta chain. There are a few counts of this clonotype. Its antigen is unknown. No clone much larger than this one lies a single base away; base qualities are absent. This sample stems from a study of blood T cells in healthy people across ages (dated by TCRdb to the mid-2010s). Describing the broader study: In model experiments, template switching captured about one uniquely barcoded TCR beta cDNA molecule for every two T cells. Age-related changes in TCR beta repertoire diversity were measured in the study by deep sequencing normalized with unique cDNA molecular identifiers. Using the same blood draw, the study looked at two additional independent replicas of 1 million unique cDNA reads for two donors, one aged 18 to 30 and the other aged 80 or older. The donors were divided into four age groups: young (average around 15 years), middle-aged (about 39), aged (around 67) and long-lived (roughly 86). To avoid experimental bias, donors of different ages were distributed randomly across sequencing lanes. What the research found in general, with its limitations: Observed TCR beta diversity correlated strongly with the percentage of naive T cells measured by flow cytometry. The long-lived group showed more naive CD4+ T cells, fewer expanded clones and increased TCR diversity than the aged group, suggesting age selection. Bulk unsorted PBMC profiling prevented conclusive comparison of naive and antigen-experienced compartments. As age increased, observed TCR beta diversity per million T cells dropped in a roughly linear way, and a significant reduction was already evident by age 40. Total diversity estimates from one million sequenced T cells were considered lower bounds and underestimates. Because the CMV infection status of the donors was unknown, age-related changes in expanded clonotypes may potentially have been confounded.

The library was made by 5' RACE. The listed sequencing device is Illumina HiSeq 2500. A second PCR of roughly 7 to 12 cycles was run with a J-beta primer mix and a sample-barcoded 5' primer. A template-switch 5' adaptor carrying 12 random nucleotides introduced a unique molecular identifier onto each TCR beta cDNA molecule. Each sample yielded at least 3 million CDR3-containing paired-end reads. All of the RNA was converted into first-strand cDNA using the Mint cDNA synthesis kit, with a TRBC-specific oligonucleotide serving as the primer. All cDNA was treated with uracil-DNA glycosylase and then went through a first 18-cycle PCR with the universal primers M1SS and BC2_uni_R. The authors' pipeline ran thus. For normalization, 1 million high-quality reads were randomly selected from each sample, with every read carrying a distinct molecular identifier. Reads with shared molecular identifiers were discarded instead of being binned into consensus sequences. MiTCR, set to a Q25 quality threshold and the strictest error-elimination algorithm, was used for CDR3 identification, clonotype clustering and error correction. Lower-bound total TCR beta diversity was estimated with a nonparametric unseen species model using Euler transformation. Using fastp trimming at Q25 and MiXCR clonotype assembly, TCRdb reanalyzed the public sequencing data and kept in-frame beta chains. Rows with a matching CDR3 protein are joined into one entry that keeps the most common DNA and genes. These V and J calls are TCRdb output, not the study's own analysis. The sample contains about 1.8 million distinct CDR3 sequences, about 50% of them found a single time. Over 2% of the sample comes from the top ten.

The donors were roughly 39 Caucasian individuals from Russia, aged 6 to 90 years, who were systemically healthy. Roughly 9 milliliters of peripheral blood were drawn from each donor into EDTA-treated Vacutainer tubes. Ficoll-Paque density-gradient centrifugation was used to isolate PBMCs, with at least 6.5 million per sample. Trizol reagent was used to extract total RNA from PBMCs, with at least 5 micrograms per sample. For every donor, flow cytometry on a PBMC aliquot measured the percentage of naive CD45RAhigh/CD27high T cells. This sequence originates from a woman aged 40 to 55 in good health. The source material was blood.

The CDR3 region reads CASSRQGRTSGTDTQYF. In nucleotides, the sequence is TGTGCCAGCAGCCGACAGGGCCGGACTAGCGGCACAGATACGCAGTATTTT. Recombination joined TRBV4-2 with TRBJ2-3, with 9 bases aligning to TRBD2. From a lookup of the germline V gene, CDR1 and CDR2 are LGHNA and YNFKEQ. The CDR3 runs 17 residues from the cysteine to the phenylalanine. Only CDR3 DNA is held: 51 bases, read in frame from base 1. Trimming accounts for 4 bases at V and 1 base at J, while the number of junction bases matched to no gene is 9.